This TCR beta chain was profiled in a study of response to subunit inactivated influenza vaccine. Note on this clonotype: Its specificity is unknown.

CDR3 length: 16 residues. Germline values: CDR1 LGHNA, CDR2 YSLEER. With 0 bases removed from V and 7 bases from J, the gap between germline ends came to 16 bases. General study findings and limits: The authors put forward the suggestion that each seasonal influenza vaccination may bring in only a limited number of new T cells.

In TCRdb, the RT-PCR reads were re-called with MiXCR into one record per CDR3 protein. The table includes approximately 490,000 distinct CDR3 sequences, around 7.7% detected once. This TCR derives from a man aged 50 to 75 who received an inactivated influenza vaccine. The chain has TRBV4-3 and TRBJ2-1, with D possibly TRBD1 on 6 matching bases. The specimen comprised PBMCs from blood, sampled about 24 months after vaccination. CDR3 DNA sequence: TGCGCCAGCAGCCAAGATGAAACAGGGAGAATGAATGAGCAGTTCTTC. Its translation: CASSQDETGRMNEQFF.